This T cell receptor (beta chain) derives from a study of shared clonotypes between healthy human individuals. The CDR3 is 12 amino acids. Between the trimmed V and J ends, which lost 3 bases and 4 bases, there was a span of 6 bases. The germline V gene has CDR1 MDHEN and CDR2 SYDVKM. The authors split each subset's genomic DNA evenly across several immunoSEQ plates. Measured with immunoSEQ multiplex PCR; TCRdb has only the in-frame clones, and not every one. The sample holds roughly 1,000,000 clones, around 82% seen once. Of note for this clone: Its antigen is unknown. This specimen includes other DNA sequences encoding the same CDR3.

Notes on the study in general: A handful of donors shared approximately 5% of their naive CD4 clonotypes.

This chain joins TRBV28 and TRBJ1-2, with D hard to call. This sequence originates from a young man in good health. Some clones in this sample may be carry-over from other donors' samples. The sequencing sample was made of memory CD4+ T cells from PBMCs. This sample's subset: CD45RA-negative fraction. CDR3 DNA sequence: TGTGCCAGCAGTTTGGGGAGCTATGGCTACACCTTC. Translated, it gives CASSLGSYGYTF.